This is a list of T cell receptor beta chains from one sample in a study of T-cell memory formation after mild COVID-19. MiXCR, applied by TCRdb to the 5' RACE reads, yields one record per CDR3 protein. The sample includes over 300,000 distinct CDR3 sequences, 20% to 25% seen only once; the top ten take around 20%. The sample was PBMCs or a T cell subset sorted from them (not recorded which). These receptors were collected from a man aged 18 to 30 who had mild COVID-19 (a few samples of this study predate the infection). Cell type and time point are not known. Each CDR3 is given with its conserved first and last residue. The order of the fields is clone size, D gene, J gene, V gene, CDR3 length, CDR3 DNA, CDR3 protein. D genes are given only for firm matches. A row's size may be missing; if present it is once, few, many or a size class.

abundance: NA; d_gene: NA; j_gene: TRBJ1-6; v_gene: TRBV4-1; len: 16; CDR3nt: TGCGCCAGCAGAACCCCCGACGGACGGTTTAATTCACCCCTCCACTTT; CDR3aa: CASRTPDGRFNSPLHF
abundance: NA; d_gene: TRBD1; j_gene: TRBJ1-2; v_gene: TRBV7-9; len: 14; CDR3nt: TGTGCCAGCAGTCCGACAGGGGTGGACTATGGCTTCACCTTC; CDR3aa: CASSPTGVDYGFTF
abundance: NA; d_gene: TRBD1; j_gene: TRBJ1-1; v_gene: TRBV11-3; len: 13; CDR3nt: TGTGCCAGCAAGGACAGGCAGAACACTGAAGCTTTCTTT; CDR3aa: CASKDRQNTEAFF
abundance: NA; d_gene: TRBD1; j_gene: TRBJ2-3; v_gene: TRBV4-2; len: 15; CDR3nt: TGTGCCAGCAGCCCGGGACAGGTAGCTCGAGATACGCAGTATTTT; CDR3aa: CASSPGQVARDTQYF
abundance: few; d_gene: NA; j_gene: TRBJ2-5; v_gene: TRBV5-1; len: 13; CDR3nt: TGCGCCAGCAGGTGGGAAGATCCAGAGACCCAGTACTTC; CDR3aa: CASRWEDPETQYF
abundance: NA; d_gene: TRBD1; j_gene: TRBJ2-1; v_gene: TRBV6-1; len: 15; CDR3nt: TGTGCCAGCAGTTTCGACAGGGCCCCCTACAATGAGCAGTTCTTC; CDR3aa: CASSFDRAPYNEQFF
abundance: NA; d_gene: NA; j_gene: TRBJ2-3; v_gene: TRBV5-1; len: 14; CDR3nt: TGCGCCAGCAGCTTAACTGGGGCCGCAGATACGCAGTATTTT; CDR3aa: CASSLTGAADTQYF
abundance: few; d_gene: NA; j_gene: TRBJ2-3; v_gene: TRBV27; len: 13; CDR3nt: TGTGCCAGCAACCGGGGGAGCACAGATACGCAGTATTTT; CDR3aa: CASNRGSTDTQYF
abundance: few; d_gene: TRBD1; j_gene: TRBJ1-5; v_gene: TRBV7-2; len: 17; CDR3nt: TGTGCCAGCAGCCGACAAGGAGGACAGGGGTCCCAAGGGCCCCAGCATTTT; CDR3aa: CASSRQGGQGSQGPQHF
abundance: few; d_gene: NA; j_gene: TRBJ1-2; v_gene: TRBV15; len: 13; CDR3nt: TGTGCCACCAGCAGAGCCCCCGGCAGGGATCTCACCTTC; CDR3aa: CATSRAPGRDLTF
abundance: NA; d_gene: TRBD2; j_gene: TRBJ2-2; v_gene: TRBV25-1; len: 16; CDR3nt: TGTGCCAGCAGTAGGACTAGCGGGGCGCACACCTGGGAGCTGTTTTTT; CDR3aa: CASSRTSGAHTWELFF
abundance: NA; d_gene: TRBD2; j_gene: TRBJ2-1; v_gene: TRBV5-1; len: 14; CDR3nt: TGCGCCAGCAGACCGAGACTAGCGGGCAATGAGCAGTTCTTC; CDR3aa: CASRPRLAGNEQFF
abundance: NA; d_gene: NA; j_gene: TRBJ1-1; v_gene: TRBV2; len: 14; CDR3nt: TGTGCGGGCAGCTTCCAGGGGATGGACACTGAAGCTTTCTTT; CDR3aa: CAGSFQGMDTEAFF
abundance: few; d_gene: TRBD2; j_gene: TRBJ2-5; v_gene: TRBV5-5; len: 14; CDR3nt: TGTGCCAGCAGCTTGGGATGGACTAGTCTTAGCCAGTACTTC; CDR3aa: CASSLGWTSLSQYF
abundance: NA; d_gene: NA; j_gene: TRBJ2-7; v_gene: TRBV20-1; len: 13; CDR3nt: TGCAGTGCTAGGACCGGGACAACCTACGAGCAGTACTTC; CDR3aa: CSARTGTTYEQYF
abundance: many; d_gene: TRBD1; j_gene: TRBJ2-2; v_gene: TRBV20-1; len: 15; CDR3nt: TGCAGTGCTAGATCGGGACAGGGGTATACCGGGGAGCTGTTTTTT; CDR3aa: CSARSGQGYTGELFF
abundance: NA; d_gene: NA; j_gene: TRBJ2-2; v_gene: TRBV12-3/TRBV12-4; len: 16; CDR3nt: TGTGCCAGCAGTTTAGCTGGTGGGGCTCGCACCGGGGAGCTGTTTTTT; CDR3aa: CASSLAGGARTGELFF
abundance: few; d_gene: NA; j_gene: TRBJ2-5; v_gene: TRBV5-1; len: 13; CDR3nt: TGCGCCAGCACGGAGTTTGGGAGAGAGACCCAGTACTTC; CDR3aa: CASTEFGRETQYF
abundance: NA; d_gene: TRBD1; j_gene: TRBJ2-1; v_gene: TRBV2; len: 13; CDR3nt: TGTGCCAGCGGGACAGGTTTTTACAATGAGCAGTTCTTC; CDR3aa: CASGTGFYNEQFF
abundance: few; d_gene: NA; j_gene: TRBJ2-1; v_gene: TRBV7-2; len: 15; CDR3nt: TGTGCCAGCAGCCGCGGGGGCTTATATTACAATGAGCAGTTCTTC; CDR3aa: CASSRGGLYYNEQFF
abundance: few; d_gene: NA; j_gene: TRBJ1-2; v_gene: TRBV6-2/TRBV6-3; len: 19; CDR3nt: TGTGCCAGCACCCCACGGGAGGGAATAACTACTATGAGAGGCTTCCGCTACACCTTC; CDR3aa: CASTPREGITTMRGFRYTF
abundance: NA; d_gene: NA; j_gene: TRBJ1-4; v_gene: TRBV7-9; len: 16; CDR3nt: TGTGCCAGCAGCTCTGGAGAAGGTGCAACTAATGAAAAACTGTTTTTT; CDR3aa: CASSSGEGATNEKLFF
abundance: few; d_gene: NA; j_gene: TRBJ1-4; v_gene: TRBV7-9; len: 15; CDR3nt: TGTGCCAGCAGCTTATCTTGGAGATCGAATGAAAAACTGTTTTTT; CDR3aa: CASSLSWRSNEKLFF
abundance: NA; d_gene: TRBD1; j_gene: TRBJ1-5; v_gene: TRBV4-1; len: 16; CDR3nt: TGCGCCAGCAGCCAAGATGAGGACAGGTCCAATCAGCCCCAGCATTTT; CDR3aa: CASSQDEDRSNQPQHF
abundance: NA; d_gene: NA; j_gene: TRBJ2-3; v_gene: TRBV10-3; len: 19; CDR3nt: TGTGCCATCAGTGACCCCGCCTCGCAACGACTAAATATCCGAGATACGCAGTATTTT; CDR3aa: CAISDPASQRLNIRDTQYF
abundance: NA; d_gene: NA; j_gene: TRBJ1-2; v_gene: TRBV27; len: 15; CDR3nt: TGTGCCAGCAGTTTATCAAGTCGGGGAATCTATGGCTACACCTTC; CDR3aa: CASSLSSRGIYGYTF
abundance: few; d_gene: NA; j_gene: TRBJ2-5; v_gene: TRBV12-3/TRBV12-4; len: 14; CDR3nt: TGTGCCAGCAGAATGGGGGGTTCTCTAGAGACCCAGTACTTC; CDR3aa: CASRMGGSLETQYF
abundance: few; d_gene: TRBD1; j_gene: TRBJ2-1; v_gene: TRBV7-9; len: 14; CDR3nt: TGTGCCAGCAGCGAGGACAGGGTGGGCAATGAGCAGTTCTTC; CDR3aa: CASSEDRVGNEQFF
abundance: NA; d_gene: NA; j_gene: TRBJ2-1; v_gene: TRBV5-1; len: 15; CDR3nt: TGCGCCAGCAGCATACGGGCGGCTAGCGAGAATGAGCAGTTCTTC; CDR3aa: CASSIRAASENEQFF
abundance: NA; d_gene: TRBD2; j_gene: TRBJ2-3; v_gene: TRBV19; len: 15; CDR3nt: TGTGCCAGTAGTATAGCGGGACTACGCCCCGATACGCAGTATTTT; CDR3aa: CASSIAGLRPDTQYF
abundance: few; d_gene: NA; j_gene: TRBJ2-3; v_gene: TRBV12-3/TRBV12-4; len: 15; CDR3nt: TGTGCCAGCAGTATAAGCGAGCTCAGCACAGATACGCAGTATTTT; CDR3aa: CASSISELSTDTQYF
abundance: many; d_gene: NA; j_gene: TRBJ2-5; v_gene: TRBV20-1; len: 12; CDR3nt: TGCAGTGCTCGGCTAGTTGGAGAGACCCAGTACTTC; CDR3aa: CSARLVGETQYF
abundance: few; d_gene: NA; j_gene: TRBJ2-5; v_gene: TRBV7-8; len: 11; CDR3nt: TGTGCCAGCAGCTTAGGGTCGACCCAGTACTTC; CDR3aa: CASSLGSTQYF
abundance: few; d_gene: NA; j_gene: TRBJ1-1; v_gene: TRBV10-3; len: 13; CDR3nt: TGTGCCATCAGCCGTATGGAGAACACTGAAGCTTTCTTT; CDR3aa: CAISRMENTEAFF
abundance: NA; d_gene: TRBD1; j_gene: TRBJ1-1; v_gene: TRBV4-1; len: 16; CDR3nt: TGCGCCAGCAGCCACTCTTTAGGGACAGGGAACACTGAAGCTTTCTTT; CDR3aa: CASSHSLGTGNTEAFF
abundance: NA; d_gene: TRBD2; j_gene: TRBJ2-7; v_gene: TRBV6-5; len: 15; CDR3nt: TGTGCCAGCAGTTGGGTAGCGGGGGGGTTGAGAGAGCAGTACTTC; CDR3aa: CASSWVAGGLREQYF
abundance: NA; d_gene: NA; j_gene: TRBJ2-5; v_gene: TRBV21-1; len: 14; CDR3nt: TGTGCCAGCAGCAAAGGGGCTCTGGCTGAGACCCAGTACTTC; CDR3aa: CASSKGALAETQYF
abundance: few; d_gene: NA; j_gene: TRBJ1-2; v_gene: TRBV10-3; len: 14; CDR3nt: TGTGCCATCAGTGCTAGGGAGGGTGCCTATGGCTACACCTTC; CDR3aa: CAISAREGAYGYTF